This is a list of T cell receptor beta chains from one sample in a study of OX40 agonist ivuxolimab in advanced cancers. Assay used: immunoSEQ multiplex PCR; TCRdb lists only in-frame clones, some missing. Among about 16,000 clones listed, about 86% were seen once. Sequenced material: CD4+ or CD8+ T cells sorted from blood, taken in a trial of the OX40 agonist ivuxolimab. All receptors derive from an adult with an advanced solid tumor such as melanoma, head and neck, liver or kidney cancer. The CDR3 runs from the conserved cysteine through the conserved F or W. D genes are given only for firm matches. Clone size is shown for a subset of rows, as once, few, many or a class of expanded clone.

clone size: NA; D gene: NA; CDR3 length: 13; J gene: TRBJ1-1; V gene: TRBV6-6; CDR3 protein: CASSRGGWTEAFF; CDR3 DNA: TGTGCCAGCAGTCGAGGGGGTTGGACTGAAGCTTTCTTT
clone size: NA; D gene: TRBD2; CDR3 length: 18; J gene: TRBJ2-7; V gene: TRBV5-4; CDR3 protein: CASSGRGSGRADSYEQYF; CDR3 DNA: TGTGCCAGCAGCGGCCGGGGAAGCGGGAGGGCAGATTCCTACGAGCAGTACTTC
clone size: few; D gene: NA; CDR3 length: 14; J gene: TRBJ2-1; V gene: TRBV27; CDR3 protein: CASSPRDSRIEQFF; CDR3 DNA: TGTGCCAGCAGTCCCCGGGACTCGAGGATAGAGCAGTTCTTC
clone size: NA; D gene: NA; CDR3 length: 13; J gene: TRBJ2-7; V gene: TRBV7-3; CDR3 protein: CASSLGTGYEQYF; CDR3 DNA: TGTGCCAGCAGCTTAGGAACGGGATACGAGCAGTACTTC
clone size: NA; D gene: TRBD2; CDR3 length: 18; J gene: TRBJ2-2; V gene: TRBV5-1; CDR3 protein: CASSAEASGLTKFGELFF; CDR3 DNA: TGCGCCAGCAGCGCGGAGGCTAGCGGGCTCACGAAGTTCGGGGAGCTGTTTTTT
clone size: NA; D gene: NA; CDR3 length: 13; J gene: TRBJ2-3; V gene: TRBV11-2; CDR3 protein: CASSGIIPDTQYF; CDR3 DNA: TGTGCCAGCAGCGGCATTATTCCAGATACGCAGTATTTT
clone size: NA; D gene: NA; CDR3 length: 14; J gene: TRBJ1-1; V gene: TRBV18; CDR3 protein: CASSPGSGNTEAFF; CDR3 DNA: TGTGCCAGCTCACCAGGGAGCGGGAACACTGAAGCTTTCTTT
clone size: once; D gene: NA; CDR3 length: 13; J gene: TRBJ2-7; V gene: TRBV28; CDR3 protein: CASSLRGPYEQYF; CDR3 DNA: TGTGCCAGCAGTTTACGGGGACCCTACGAGCAGTACTTC
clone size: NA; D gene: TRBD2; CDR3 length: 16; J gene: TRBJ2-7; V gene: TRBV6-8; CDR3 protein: CASSFQREPPFYEQYF; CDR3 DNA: TGTGCCAGCAGTTTCCAGCGGGAGCCCCCTTTCTACGAGCAGTACTTC
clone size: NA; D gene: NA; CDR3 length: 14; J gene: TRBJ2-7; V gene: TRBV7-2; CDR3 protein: CASSLAADVGEQYF; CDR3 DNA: TGTGCCAGCAGCTTAGCAGCGGACGTGGGTGAGCAGTACTTC
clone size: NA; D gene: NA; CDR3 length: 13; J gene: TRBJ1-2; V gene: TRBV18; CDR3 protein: CASSADRRYGYTF; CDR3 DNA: TGTGCCAGCTCAGCGGACCGCCGCTATGGCTACACCTTC
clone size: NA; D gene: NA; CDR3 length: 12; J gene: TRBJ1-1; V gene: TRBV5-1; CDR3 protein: CASSPGEREAFF; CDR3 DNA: TGCGCCAGCAGTCCAGGGGAACGGGAAGCTTTCTTT
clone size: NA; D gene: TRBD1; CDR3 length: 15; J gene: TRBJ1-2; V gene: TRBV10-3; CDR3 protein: CAISGRGRVNYGYTF; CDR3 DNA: TGTGCCATCAGTGGCAGGGGGCGCGTAAACTATGGCTACACCTTC
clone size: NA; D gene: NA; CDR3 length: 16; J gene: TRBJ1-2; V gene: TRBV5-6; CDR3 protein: CASSLVARGANYGYTF; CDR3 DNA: TGTGCCAGCAGCTTGGTAGCCAGAGGCGCTAACTATGGCTACACCTTC
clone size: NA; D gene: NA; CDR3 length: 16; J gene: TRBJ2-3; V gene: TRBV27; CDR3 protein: CASKSDQRALTDTQYF; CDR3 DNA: TGTGCCAGCAAAAGTGACCAGCGGGCCCTCACAGATACGCAGTATTTT
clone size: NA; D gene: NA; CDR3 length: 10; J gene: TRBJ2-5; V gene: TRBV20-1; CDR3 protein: CSAREGTQYF; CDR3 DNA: TGCAGTGCTAGAGAAGGGACCCAGTACTTC
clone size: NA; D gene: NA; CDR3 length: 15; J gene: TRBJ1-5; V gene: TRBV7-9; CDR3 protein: CASSGTGVPGQPQHF; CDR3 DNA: TGTGCCAGCAGCGGAACCGGTGTCCCGGGTCAGCCCCAGCATTTT
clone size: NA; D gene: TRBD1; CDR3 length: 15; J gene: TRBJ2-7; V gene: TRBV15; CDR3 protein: CATSSDGQGGYEQYF; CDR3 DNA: TGTGCCACCAGCAGTGACGGACAGGGAGGCTACGAGCAGTACTTC
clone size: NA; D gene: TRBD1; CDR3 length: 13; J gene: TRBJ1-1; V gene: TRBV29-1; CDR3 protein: CSVRTGANTEAFF; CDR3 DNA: TGCAGCGTAAGGACAGGAGCGAACACTGAAGCTTTCTTT
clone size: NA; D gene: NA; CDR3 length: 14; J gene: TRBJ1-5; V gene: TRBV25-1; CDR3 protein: CASSESTSNQPQHF; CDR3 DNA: TGTGCCAGCAGTGAGTCTACGAGCAATCAGCCCCAGCATTTT
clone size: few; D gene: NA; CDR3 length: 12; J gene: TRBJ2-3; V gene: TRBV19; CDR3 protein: CASSPSRYTQYF; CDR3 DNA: TGTGCCAGTAGCCCATCTCGGTATACGCAGTATTTT
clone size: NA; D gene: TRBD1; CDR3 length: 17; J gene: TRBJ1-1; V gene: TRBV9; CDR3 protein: CASSATGQGARNTEAFF; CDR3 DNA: TGTGCCAGCAGCGCCACGGGACAGGGGGCGCGGAACACTGAAGCTTTCTTT
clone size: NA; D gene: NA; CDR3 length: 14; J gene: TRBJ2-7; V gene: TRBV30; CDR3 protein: CAWSVGLARHEQYF; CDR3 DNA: TGTGCCTGGAGTGTAGGGCTAGCGCGCCACGAGCAGTACTTC
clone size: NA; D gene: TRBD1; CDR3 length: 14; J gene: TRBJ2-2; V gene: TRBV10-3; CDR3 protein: CATGQGAITGELFF; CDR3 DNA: TGTGCCACCGGACAGGGGGCGATCACCGGGGAGCTGTTTTTT
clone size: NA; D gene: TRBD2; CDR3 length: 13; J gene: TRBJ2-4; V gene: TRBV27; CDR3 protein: CASSGGSRNIQYF; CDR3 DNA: TGTGCCAGCAGCGGGGGGTCCAGAAACATTCAGTACTTC
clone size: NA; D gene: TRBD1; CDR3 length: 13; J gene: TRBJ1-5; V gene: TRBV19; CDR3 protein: CASRDRDNQPQHF; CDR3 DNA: TGTGCCAGCCGAGACAGGGATAATCAGCCCCAGCATTTT
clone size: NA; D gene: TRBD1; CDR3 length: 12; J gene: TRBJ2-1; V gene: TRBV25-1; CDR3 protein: CASSPGGREQFF; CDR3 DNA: TGTGCCAGCAGTCCAGGGGGTAGAGAGCAGTTCTTC
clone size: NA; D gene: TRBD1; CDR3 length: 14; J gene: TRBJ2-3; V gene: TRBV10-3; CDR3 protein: CAIKGAFSTDTQYF; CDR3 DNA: TGTGCCATCAAGGGGGCCTTTAGCACAGATACGCAGTATTTT
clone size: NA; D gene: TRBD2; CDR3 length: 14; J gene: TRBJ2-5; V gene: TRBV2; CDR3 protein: CASILAGGRETQYF; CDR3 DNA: TGTGCCAGCATACTAGCGGGCGGTCGGGAGACCCAGTACTTC
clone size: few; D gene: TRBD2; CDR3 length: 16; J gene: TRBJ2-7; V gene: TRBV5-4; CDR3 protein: CASSLASSGGSYEQYF; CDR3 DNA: TGTGCCAGCAGCTTGGCATCTAGCGGAGGCTCCTACGAGCAGTACTTC
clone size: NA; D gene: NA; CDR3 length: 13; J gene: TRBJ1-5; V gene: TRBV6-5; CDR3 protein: CASSYRGVQPQHF; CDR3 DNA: TGTGCCAGCAGTTACAGGGGAGTTCAGCCCCAGCATTTT
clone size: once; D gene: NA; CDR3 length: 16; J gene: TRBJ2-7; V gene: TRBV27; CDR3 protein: CASSYLGVADSYEQYF; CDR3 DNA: TGTGCCAGCAGTTATCTCGGGGTAGCGGACTCTTACGAGCAGTACTTC
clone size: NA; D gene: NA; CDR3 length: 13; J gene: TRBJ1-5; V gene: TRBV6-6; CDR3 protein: CATTGGGNQPQHF; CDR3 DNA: TGTGCCACCACCGGTGGTGGCAATCAGCCCCAGCATTTT
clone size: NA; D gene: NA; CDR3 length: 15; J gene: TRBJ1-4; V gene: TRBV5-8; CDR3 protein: CASSLERGRNEKLFF; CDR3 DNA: TGTGCCAGCAGCTTGGAGCGGGGACGTAATGAAAAACTGTTTTTT
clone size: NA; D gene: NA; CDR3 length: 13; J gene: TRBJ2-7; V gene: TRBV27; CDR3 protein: CASHRSIGYEQYF; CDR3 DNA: TGTGCCTCCCACCGGTCAATCGGGTACGAGCAGTACTTC
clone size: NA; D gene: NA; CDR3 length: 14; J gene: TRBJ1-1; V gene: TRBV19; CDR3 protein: CASSIEAGSAEAFF; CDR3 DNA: TGTGCCAGTAGTATAGAGGCAGGGTCGGCTGAAGCTTTCTTT
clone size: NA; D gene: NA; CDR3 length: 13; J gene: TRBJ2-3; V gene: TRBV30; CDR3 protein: CAWSVSGTDTQYF; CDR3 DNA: TGTGCCTGGAGTGTAAGTGGAACAGATACGCAGTATTTT
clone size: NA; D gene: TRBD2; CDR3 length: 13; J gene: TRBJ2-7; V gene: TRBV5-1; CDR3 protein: CASGLAGPYEQYF; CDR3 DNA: TGCGCCAGCGGGTTAGCGGGACCCTACGAGCAGTACTTC
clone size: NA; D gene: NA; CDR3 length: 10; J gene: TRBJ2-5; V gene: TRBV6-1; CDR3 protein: CASLRETQYF; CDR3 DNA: TGTGCCAGCTTACGGGAGACCCAGTACTTC
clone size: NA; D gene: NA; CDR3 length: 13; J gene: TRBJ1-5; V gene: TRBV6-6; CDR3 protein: CASSYGEGQPQHF; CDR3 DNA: TGTGCCAGCAGTTATGGGGAGGGGCAGCCCCAGCATTTT
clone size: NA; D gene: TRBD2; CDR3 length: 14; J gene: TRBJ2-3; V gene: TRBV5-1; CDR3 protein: CASRPSGITDTQYF; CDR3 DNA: TGCGCCAGCAGACCTAGCGGGATCACAGATACGCAGTATTTT
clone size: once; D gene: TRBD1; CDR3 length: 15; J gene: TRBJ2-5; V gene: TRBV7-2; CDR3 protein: CASSFSGTGQETQYF; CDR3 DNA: TGTGCCAGCAGCTTTTCCGGGACAGGGCAAGAGACCCAGTACTTC
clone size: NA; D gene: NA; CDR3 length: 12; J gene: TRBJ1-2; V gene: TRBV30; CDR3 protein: CAWSGGGDGYTF; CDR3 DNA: TGTGCCTGGAGTGGCGGGGGAGATGGCTACACCTTC
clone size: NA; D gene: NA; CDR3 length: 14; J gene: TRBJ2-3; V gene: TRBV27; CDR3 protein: CASSLGRDAGSQYF; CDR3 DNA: TGTGCCAGCAGTTTAGGCAGGGACGCCGGATCGCAGTATTTT
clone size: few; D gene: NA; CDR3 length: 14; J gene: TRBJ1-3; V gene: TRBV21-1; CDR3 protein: CASSTSAGGNTIYF; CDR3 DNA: TGTGCCAGCAGCACATCAGCCGGTGGAAACACCATATATTTT
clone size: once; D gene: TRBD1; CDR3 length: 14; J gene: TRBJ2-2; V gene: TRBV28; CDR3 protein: CASSSTGDTGELFF; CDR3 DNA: TGTGCCAGCAGTTCAACAGGGGACACCGGGGAGCTGTTTTTT
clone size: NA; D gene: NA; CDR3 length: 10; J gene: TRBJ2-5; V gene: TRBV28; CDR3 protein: CASSFREQYF; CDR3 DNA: TGTGCCAGCAGTTTCCGGGAACAGTACTTC
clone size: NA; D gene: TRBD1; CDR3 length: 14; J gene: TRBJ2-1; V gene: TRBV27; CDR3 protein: CASGQGQGRLEQFF; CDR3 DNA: TGTGCCAGCGGCCAGGGACAGGGGAGGCTTGAGCAGTTCTTC
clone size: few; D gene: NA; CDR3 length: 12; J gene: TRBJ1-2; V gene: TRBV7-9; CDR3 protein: CASSLESYGYTF; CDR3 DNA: TGTGCCAGCAGCCTCGAATCTTATGGCTACACCTTC
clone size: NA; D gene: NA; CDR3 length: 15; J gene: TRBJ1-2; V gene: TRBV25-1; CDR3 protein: CASSEFKGSKYGYTF; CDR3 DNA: TGTGCCAGCAGTGAATTTAAGGGATCGAAGTACGGCTACACCTTC
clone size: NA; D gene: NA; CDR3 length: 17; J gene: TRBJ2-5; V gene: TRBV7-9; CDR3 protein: CASSFGGSVILNGTQYF; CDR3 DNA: TGTGCCAGCAGCTTTGGGGGATCGGTGATTTTGAACGGGACCCAGTACTTC
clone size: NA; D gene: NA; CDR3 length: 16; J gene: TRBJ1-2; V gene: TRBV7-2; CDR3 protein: CASSFRAQTGLYGYTF; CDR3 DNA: TGTGCCAGCAGCTTCCGCGCCCAAACAGGGCTCTATGGCTACACCTTC
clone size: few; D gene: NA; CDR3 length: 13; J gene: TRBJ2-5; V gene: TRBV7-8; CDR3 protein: CASIAGGQETQYF; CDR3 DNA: TGTGCCAGCATCGCAGGGGGGCAAGAGACCCAGTACTTC
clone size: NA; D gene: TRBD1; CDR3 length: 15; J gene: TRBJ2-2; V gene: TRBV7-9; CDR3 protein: CASSPGQGSPGELFF; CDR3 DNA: TGTGCCAGCAGCCCCGGACAGGGAAGTCCCGGGGAGCTGTTTTTT
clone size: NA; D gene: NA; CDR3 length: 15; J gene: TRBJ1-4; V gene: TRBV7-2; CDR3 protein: CASSFGGATNEKLFF; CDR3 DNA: TGTGCCAGCAGCTTTGGCGGAGCAACTAATGAAAAACTGTTTTTT